This T cell receptor beta chain was identified during a study of radiation and T cells in renal cell carcinoma. Whole-study findings and limits: In nephrectomy-only tumors, top 100 clonotypes averaged roughly 40%, versus about 50% irradiated. Sampling covered only about 0.96 g of each tumor.

Trimming removed 10 bases at V and 0 bases at J, with 10 bases between. Per the germline V gene, CDR1 is ENHRY and CDR2 is SYGVKD. The CDR3 extends over 12 amino acids. On this clone itself: Its antigen is undetermined.

The repertoire was sequenced with immunoSEQ multiplex PCR; TCRdb's copy has only in-frame clones and lacks some. The table records 15,000 to 20,000 clones, approximately 62% of them present only once. Treatment reported: treatment-naive control, cytoreductive nephrectomy. This renal cell carcinoma was of the clear cell type. Control tumors came from a handful of females and around eleven males, aged 40 to 82. Here the sequenced sample was tumor tissue, taken from a patient whose treatment was nephrectomy without radiotherapy. The sequence derives from a man aged 45-60 years with renal cell carcinoma. J is TRBJ2-7 and V is TRBV10-3; TRBD2 might be the D (6 bases). The CDR3 loop is CASSGGSYEQYF. CDR3 DNA: TGTGCCAGTAGCGGAGGCTCCTACGAGCAGTACTTC.